Listed below are T cell receptor beta chains from one sample, sequenced in a study of blood T cell repertoires in COVID-19. Profiling relied on immunoSEQ multiplex PCR, and the TCRdb table lists in-frame clones only, not all of them. The data hold 200,000 to 300,000 clones, with about 84% observed a single time. Material for sequencing was peripheral blood. These receptors were taken from a woman of 80 years or more with COVID-19, enrolled during active disease. Each CDR3 is given without its conserved first and last residue. A D gene is named only where the DNA matches it firmly. Only some rows state a clone size, as once, few, many or a class for expanded clones.

V: TRBV9
size: NA
J: TRBJ1-6
D: TRBD1
length: 12
CDR3: ASSRQGDNSPLH

V: TRBV7-9
size: NA
J: TRBJ1-3
D: TRBD1
length: 11
CDR3: ASSLAGGATIY

V: TRBV19
size: NA
J: TRBJ2-6
D: TRBD1
length: 15
CDR3: ASSPGQGAGGANVLT

V: TRBV10-3
size: NA
J: TRBJ1-1
D: NA
length: 12
CDR3: AISDRDMNTEAF

V: TRBV24-1
size: NA
J: TRBJ1-2
D: NA
length: 14
CDR3: ATSDLQEGGYYGYT

V: TRBV6-1
size: NA
J: TRBJ2-1
D: TRBD1
length: 13
CDR3: ASSEGGDRAHEQF

V: TRBV30
size: NA
J: TRBJ2-7
D: NA
length: 11
CDR3: AWSPQGPNEQY

V: TRBV18
size: NA
J: TRBJ2-5
D: NA
length: 10
CDR3: ASSVYQETQY

V: TRBV9
size: NA
J: TRBJ1-1
D: NA
length: 13
CDR3: ASSPRGTVNTEAF

V: TRBV10-1
size: NA
J: TRBJ1-2
D: TRBD1
length: 11
CDR3: ASSGTGGAGYT

V: TRBV6-4
size: NA
J: TRBJ2-3
D: TRBD1
length: 13
CDR3: ASSLGQGDTDTQY

V: TRBV10-3
size: NA
J: TRBJ2-7
D: TRBD2
length: 11
CDR3: AISPAGGNEQY

V: TRBV28
size: NA
J: TRBJ1-2
D: NA
length: 11
CDR3: ASAMRSNYGYT

V: TRBV10-3
size: NA
J: TRBJ1-3
D: NA
length: 15
CDR3: AISESSPRDSGNTIY

V: TRBV4-1
size: few
J: TRBJ2-1
D: NA
length: 12
CDR3: ASSPLEGEGEQF

V: TRBV5-5
size: NA
J: TRBJ1-3
D: NA
length: 13
CDR3: ASSPLQGTGNTIY

V: TRBV3-1/TRBV3-2
size: once
J: TRBJ2-3
D: TRBD2
length: 12
CDR3: ASSQANVRGGQY

V: TRBV10-2
size: NA
J: TRBJ1-6
D: TRBD1
length: 13
CDR3: ASSESDREYSPLH

V: TRBV5-1
size: NA
J: TRBJ2-2
D: NA
length: 13
CDR3: ASSLDRVWSGELF

V: TRBV14
size: NA
J: TRBJ1-6
D: NA
length: 10
CDR3: ASSRNQEPLH

V: TRBV6-2/TRBV6-3
size: NA
J: TRBJ1-2
D: NA
length: 11
CDR3: ASSTYSLAGYT

V: TRBV4-1
size: NA
J: TRBJ2-5
D: TRBD2
length: 17
CDR3: ASSQDSARGGGFQETQY

V: TRBV2
size: few
J: TRBJ1-4
D: NA
length: 12
CDR3: ASSGQTTNEKLF

V: TRBV4-3
size: NA
J: TRBJ2-2
D: TRBD2
length: 16
CDR3: ASSQLLAGSSNTGELF

V: TRBV19
size: NA
J: TRBJ2-3
D: NA
length: 13
CDR3: ASSMGGGVKRSQY

V: TRBV6-2/TRBV6-3
size: NA
J: TRBJ1-1
D: NA
length: 12
CDR3: ASSYSGGGTEAF

V: TRBV28
size: few
J: TRBJ1-2
D: TRBD1
length: 13
CDR3: ASSLGQGATYGYT

V: TRBV18
size: NA
J: TRBJ1-1
D: NA
length: 12
CDR3: ASSATALNTEAF

V: TRBV29-1
size: NA
J: TRBJ1-1
D: NA
length: 10
CDR3: SVLQGNTEAF

V: TRBV27
size: NA
J: TRBJ1-1
D: NA
length: 12
CDR3: ASSRDTGATEAF

V: TRBV7-9
size: NA
J: TRBJ1-6
D: TRBD1
length: 15
CDR3: ASSRDSMSSYNSPLH

V: TRBV28
size: NA
J: TRBJ1-2
D: TRBD1
length: 12
CDR3: ASSSGTGHRSYT

V: TRBV5-1
size: NA
J: TRBJ1-1
D: TRBD1
length: 11
CDR3: ASSGTGGTEAF

V: TRBV9
size: NA
J: TRBJ2-1
D: TRBD1
length: 16
CDR3: ASSPEATGVSSYNEQF

V: TRBV10-3
size: NA
J: TRBJ1-2
D: NA
length: 12
CDR3: AISESPSAGGYT

V: TRBV24-1
size: NA
J: TRBJ1-5
D: TRBD1
length: 15
CDR3: ATSPSGTGYSNQPQH

V: TRBV28
size: NA
J: TRBJ1-3
D: NA
length: 13
CDR3: ASSLSPESQNTIY

V: TRBV4-2
size: NA
J: TRBJ1-5
D: NA
length: 12
CDR3: ASSQESGNQPQH

V: TRBV2
size: NA
J: TRBJ1-5
D: TRBD1
length: 13
CDR3: ASSPRQGRNQPQH

V: TRBV6-5
size: NA
J: TRBJ1-1
D: NA
length: 11
CDR3: ASSQKKNTEAF

V: TRBV18
size: few
J: TRBJ2-7
D: TRBD1
length: 10
CDR3: ASSEDRDEQY

V: TRBV21-1
size: NA
J: TRBJ1-5
D: NA
length: 14
CDR3: ASSKVKLGGNQPQH

V: TRBV24-1
size: NA
J: TRBJ2-3
D: NA
length: 13
CDR3: ATSDTRSGTDTQY

V: TRBV5-5
size: once
J: TRBJ2-1
D: TRBD2
length: 14
CDR3: ASSLGTSGYDNEQF

V: TRBV5-8
size: NA
J: TRBJ1-4
D: TRBD1
length: 13
CDR3: ASSLNTGVNEKLF

V: TRBV7-2
size: NA
J: TRBJ2-2
D: TRBD1
length: 15
CDR3: ASSWDRGPTNTGELF